This record concerns one TCR beta chain sequence. Its antigen is not known. TCRdb re-derived calls from the reads in MiXCR, one entry per CDR3 protein. The profile shows fewer than 80,000 distinct CDR3 sequences, less than 25% of them singletons. V lost 0 bases to trimming and J lost 4 bases, with 13 bases between them. Per the germline V gene, CDR1 is DFQATT and CDR2 is SNEGSKA (reference sequence). The CDR3 has 15 residues. The record originates from a study of type 1 regulatory T cells. Findings of the study overall: Compared with non-type 1 regulatory T cells, type 1 regulatory T cells showed a more restricted TCR repertoire.

The sample was cultured type 1 regulatory T (Tr1) cells, either the whole culture or a sorted fraction (not recorded which). The chain couples TRBV20-1 to TRBJ2-1, with D tentatively TRBD2 (6 bases). This sequence was found in a human donor in good health. The CDR3 DNA sequence: TGCAGTGCTAGAGATAGTCTAGCGAGGTACAATGAGCAGTTCTTC. This codes for CSARDSLARYNEQFF.